This T cell receptor beta chain was captured in a study of blood T cell repertoires in COVID-19. The germline V gene has CDR1 MGHDK and CDR2 SYGVNS. The V end lost 2 bases, the J end lost 1 base, and 6 bases lay between the germline ends. The CDR3 consists of 14 residues. There are a few counts of this clone. Participants had their cohort set by participant-reported clinical history. Recovery meant two consecutive negative NP/OP PCR tests, professional clearance, or resolved symptoms. Some clones are missing from TCRdb's copy, which holds only in-frame ones; the method was immunoSEQ multiplex PCR. Among roughly 370,000 clones, 80% to 90% were seen once, and the ten largest hold around 9.3%.

The material sequenced was PBMCs or T cells enriched from blood (not recorded which). The chain couples TRBV25-1 to TRBJ1-5; no reliable D call. This TCR was recovered from a woman in her 50s who had recovered from COVID-19. CDR3 bases: TGTGCCAGCAGTGAAGAGAGCAGCAATCAGCCCCAGCATTTT. It specifies CASSEESSNQPQHF.